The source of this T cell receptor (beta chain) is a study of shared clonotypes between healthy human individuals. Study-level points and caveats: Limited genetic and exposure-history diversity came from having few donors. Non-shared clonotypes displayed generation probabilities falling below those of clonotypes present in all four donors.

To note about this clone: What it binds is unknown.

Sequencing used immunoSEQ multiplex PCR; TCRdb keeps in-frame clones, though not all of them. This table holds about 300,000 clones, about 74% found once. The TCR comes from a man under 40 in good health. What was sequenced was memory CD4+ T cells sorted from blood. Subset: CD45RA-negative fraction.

The CDR3 reads CASSPKNRAGEQYF. Here the CDR3 DNA reads TGTGCCAGCAGTCCGAAAAACAGGGCAGGGGAGCAGTACTTC. The chain employs TRBV27 and TRBJ2-7; D might be TRBD1 (6 bases). Germline CDR1 MNHEY, CDR2 SMNVEV (reference sequence). CDR3 length: 14 residues. The V gene lost 5 bases and the J gene lost 7 bases, with 18 bases spanning the gap.